This T cell receptor (beta chain) was identified in a study of cytomegalovirus exposure and HLA in healthy donors. With 60 Vbeta and 13 Jbeta primers, the PCR was carried out. Clones were sequenced by immunoSEQ multiplex PCR, and TCRdb holds only the in-frame ones, with some missing. The sample table sets out 40,000 to 55,000 clones. Note on this clone: Its antigen is currently unknown.

Study-level findings and limits: Within a later analysis, the majority of CMV-associated TCR beta chains appeared HLA-restricted.

Losses at the gene ends were 3 bases for V and 4 bases for J; bases not matched to a gene: 3. The CDR3 runs 14 residues. Germline V CDR1 and CDR2: MDHEN, SYDVKM. The clonotype comes from a male donor in good health and CMV-seropositive. The rearrangement links TRBV28 to TRBJ2-1; TRBD2 agrees at 7 bases. The source material was PBMCs. CDR3 sequence reads: CASSFRGVYNEQFF. Written as DNA, the CDR3 is TGTGCCAGCAGTTTTCGGGGGGTATACAATGAGCAGTTCTTC.